This is a list of T cell receptor beta chains from one sample in a study of resident and recirculating memory T cells in vitiligo. The table came from immunoSEQ multiplex PCR; TCRdb's copy has only in-frame clones and leaves some out. This sample has approximately 69,000 clones, with just over 90% found just once. The specimen was blood. Source of these receptors: a male donor with vitiligo. The CDR3 runs from the conserved cysteine through the conserved F or W. D genes are given only for firm matches. Part of the rows lack a size; the others show once, few, many or a class for expanded clones.

J | D | size | V | CDR3 | DNA
TRBJ2-2 | TRBD2 | once | TRBV29-1 | CSARVAGDEGELFF | TGCAGCGCGAGGGTAGCGGGGGACGAGGGGGAGCTGTTTTTT
TRBJ2-7 | - | - | TRBV18 | CASSPPNGVYEQYF | TGTGCCAGCTCACCACCAAACGGGGTCTACGAGCAGTACTTC
TRBJ2-7 | TRBD2 | - | TRBV5-1 | CASSPRLADTRESEQYF | TGCGCCAGCAGCCCAAGACTAGCGGATACCCGAGAGAGCGAGCAGTACTTC
TRBJ2-6 | TRBD1 | once | TRBV12-5 | CASGLGQGSGANVLTF | TGTGCTAGTGGTTTGGGACAGGGCTCTGGGGCCAACGTCCTGACTTTC
TRBJ1-1 | - | - | TRBV2 | CASRVDRDTEAFF | TGTGCCAGCAGGGTCGACAGAGACACTGAAGCTTTCTTT
TRBJ2-3 | TRBD2 | - | TRBV19 | CASSPTSGGGDTQYF | TGTGCCAGTAGCCCGACTAGCGGGGGAGGAGATACGCAGTATTTT
TRBJ2-1 | - | - | TRBV18 | CASSPPGGPLRQFF | TGTGCCAGCTCACCACCGGGGGGGCCCTTGAGGCAGTTCTTC
TRBJ2-1 | TRBD2 | - | TRBV4-2 | CASSQDSGTGGYNEQFF | TGTGCCAGCAGCCAAGATTCTGGAACGGGGGGATACAATGAGCAGTTCTTC
TRBJ1-2 | TRBD1 | - | TRBV19 | CASSLDRDYGYTF | TGTGCCAGTAGTCTGGACAGGGACTATGGCTACACCTTC
TRBJ2-2 | TRBD1 | - | TRBV29-1 | CSVLGQPTNTGELFF | TGCAGCGTGCTGGGACAGCCAACGAACACCGGGGAGCTGTTTTTT
TRBJ2-5 | TRBD2 | - | TRBV2 | CASTPLAGGQETQYF | TGTGCCAGCACCCCCCTAGCGGGGGGGCAGGAGACCCAGTACTTC
TRBJ2-5 | TRBD1 | - | TRBV27 | CASSLLQGQGEAQYF | TGTGCCAGCAGTTTACTCCAGGGACAGGGGGAGGCCCAGTACTTC
TRBJ2-7 | - | many | TRBV5-6 | CASSLGQGRYEQYF | TGTGCCAGCAGCTTGGGGCAGGGGCGCTACGAGCAGTACTTC
TRBJ1-6 | - | - | TRBV6-1 | CASSEGTARGSPLHF | TGTGCCAGCAGTGAAGGGACAGCCAGGGGTTCACCCCTCCACTTT
TRBJ1-2 | - | - | TRBV4-1 | CASSQDFGGYGYTF | TGCGCCAGCAGCCAAGATTTCGGGGGCTATGGCTACACCTTC
TRBJ1-4 | - | - | TRBV18 | CASPPYLWRELFF | TGTGCCAGCCCACCATATCTTTGGAGGGAACTGTTTTTT
TRBJ1-4 | TRBD1 | few | TRBV5-1 | CASSQTGGREKLFF | TGCGCCAGCAGCCAAACAGGGGGCAGAGAAAAACTGTTTTTT
TRBJ1-6 | TRBD1 | - | TRBV5-4 | CASSASGTVRNPLHF | TGTGCCAGCAGCGCCTCCGGGACAGTTCGAAATCCCCTCCACTTT
TRBJ1-3 | TRBD1 | - | TRBV6-1 | CASSERGRGPGNTIYF | TGTGCCAGCAGTGAACGAGGCAGGGGGCCTGGAAACACCATATATTTT
TRBJ1-2 | TRBD1 | - | TRBV7-2 | CASSLANRGTYGYTF | TGTGCCAGCAGCTTAGCGAACAGGGGGACATATGGCTACACCTTC
TRBJ1-3 | TRBD1 | - | TRBV28 | CASSLSYPTGGNTIYF | TGTGCCAGCAGTTTATCCTACCCGACAGGGGGAAACACCATATATTTT
TRBJ2-1 | TRBD2 | - | TRBV4-3 | CASSPPPLAGVVNEQFF | TGCGCCAGCAGCCCCCCCCCACTAGCGGGGGTGGTTAATGAGCAGTTCTTC
TRBJ2-7 | - | - | TRBV4-3 | CASSQDLRSTEEQYF | TGCGCCAGCAGCCAAGACCTGAGAAGCACCGAGGAGCAGTACTTC
TRBJ1-3 | TRBD1 | once | TRBV19 | CASSTGTGVVSGNTIYF | TGTGCCAGTAGTACGGGAACAGGGGTGGTTTCGGGAAACACCATATATTTT
TRBJ1-5 | - | - | TRBV7-9 | CASSNRDWQPQHF | TGTGCCAGCAGTAACAGGGATTGGCAGCCCCAGCATTTT
TRBJ1-6 | - | few | TRBV25-1 | CASSPPGTGGYSPLHF | TGTGCCAGCAGTCCCCCCGGGACGGGGGGATATTCACCCCTCCACTTT
TRBJ1-6 | - | once | TRBV7-9 | CASETGSYNSPLHF | TGTGCCAGCGAAACGGGTTCCTATAATTCACCCCTCCACTTT
TRBJ2-7 | TRBD1 | - | TRBV7-8 | CASSFRDSYEQYF | TGTGCCAGCAGCTTCCGGGACAGCTACGAGCAGTACTTC
TRBJ2-7 | TRBD2 | - | TRBV4-2 | CASSQVGLAVGSYEQYF | TGTGCCAGCAGCCAAGTAGGACTAGCGGTTGGCTCCTACGAGCAGTACTTC
TRBJ1-2 | TRBD1 | - | TRBV6-6 | CASSTRTGSFYGYTF | TGTGCCAGCAGTACCCGGACAGGGTCCTTCTATGGCTACACCTTC
TRBJ1-1 | TRBD1 | - | TRBV6-5 | CASSYVGQGKAEAFF | TGTGCCAGCAGTTACGTGGGACAGGGAAAGGCTGAAGCTTTCTTT
TRBJ1-3 | - | - | TRBV20-1 | CSARDGTTIYF | TGCAGTGCTAGAGACGGGACAACCATATATTTT
TRBJ2-7 | - | - | TRBV7-3 | CASSPGQERHSYEQYF | TGTGCCAGCAGCCCCGGCCAGGAACGGCACTCCTACGAGCAGTACTTC
TRBJ2-7 | TRBD1 | - | TRBV6-5 | CASRGDRFNYEQYF | TGTGCCAGCAGAGGGGACAGGTTCAACTACGAGCAGTACTTC
TRBJ1-1 | TRBD1 | - | TRBV6-6 | CASSYPNDRGRSEAFF | TGTGCCAGCAGTTACCCCAACGACAGGGGGCGTTCTGAAGCTTTCTTT
TRBJ1-2 | - | - | TRBV5-5 | CASRPAFGGPYGYTF | TGTGCCAGCAGGCCCGCCTTCGGAGGACCCTATGGCTACACCTTC
TRBJ1-1 | - | - | TRBV6-6 | CASSPDSLNTEAFF | TGTGCCAGCAGTCCGGACAGTTTGAACACTGAAGCTTTCTTT
TRBJ1-3 | TRBD1 | - | TRBV6-5 | CASREPGQAHTIYF | TGTGCCAGCAGGGAACCCGGACAGGCGCACACCATATATTTT
TRBJ2-3 | TRBD2 | - | TRBV7-2 | CASSVSGGAADTQYF | TGTGCCAGCAGCGTTAGCGGGGGGGCGGCAGATACGCAGTATTTT
TRBJ1-2 | - | once | TRBV7-9 | CASSSRLASNYGYTF | TGTGCCAGCAGCTCCCGCCTTGCCAGTAACTATGGCTACACCTTC
TRBJ1-1 | - | - | TRBV5-6 | CASSLDSANTEAFF | TGTGCCAGCAGCTTAGACAGCGCAAACACTGAAGCTTTCTTT
TRBJ1-2 | - | - | TRBV5-6 | CASSWSGTNYGYTF | TGTGCCAGCAGCTGGTCCGGGACTAACTATGGCTACACCTTC
TRBJ2-7 | TRBD1 | - | TRBV5-6 | CASSWKPGQGGYEQYF | TGTGCCAGCAGCTGGAAGCCGGGACAGGGAGGCTACGAGCAGTACTTC
TRBJ2-3 | - | - | TRBV14 | CASSQDRFPMRVADTQYF | TGTGCCAGCAGCCAAGATCGATTCCCTATGAGGGTTGCAGATACGCAGTATTTT
TRBJ1-2 | - | - | TRBV2 | CASRQNYGYTF | TGTGCCAGCAGGCAGAACTATGGCTACACCTTC
TRBJ2-7 | - | - | TRBV7-9 | CASSLGGLDYEQYF | TGTGCCAGCAGCTTAGGAGGTCTGGATTACGAGCAGTACTTC
TRBJ2-5 | TRBD2 | - | TRBV2 | CASKNLAGAQETQYF | TGTGCCAGCAAGAACCTAGCGGGGGCCCAAGAGACCCAGTACTTC
TRBJ1-2 | - | - | TRBV29-1 | CSVEDPRRQGNYGYTF | TGCAGCGTTGAAGATCCTAGGAGGCAGGGGAACTATGGCTACACCTTC
TRBJ2-3 | - | - | TRBV5-1 | CASRYGGLVTDTQYF | TGCGCCAGCAGGTACGGGGGGCTGGTCACAGATACGCAGTATTTT
TRBJ2-3 | TRBD2 | - | TRBV9 | CASSAPSGVEDTQYF | TGTGCCAGCAGCGCCCCTAGCGGGGTTGAAGATACGCAGTATTTT
TRBJ2-5 | TRBD2 | once | TRBV7-9 | CASSLAAGGFQETQYF | TGTGCCAGCAGCTTAGCCGCGGGGGGTTTCCAAGAGACCCAGTACTTC
TRBJ1-6 | - | - | TRBV13 | CASSPPGRGNSPLHF | TGTGCCAGCAGCCCTCCCGGTCGGGGGAATTCACCCCTCCACTTT